This T cell receptor (beta chain) was observed in a study of CD8+CD57+ T cells in acquired aplastic anemia. This clonotype was observed many times. Genomic DNA was employed as the template in profiling TCR beta VDJ and CDR3. MiXCR, run by TCRdb on the reads, gives a single entry per CDR3 protein. Found here are under 150,000 distinct CDR3 sequences, around two fifths of them singletons; the top ten hold 8.4%. The CDR3 extends over 12 amino acids. V trimming: 3 bases; J trimming: 7 bases; junction bases outside the gene matches: 4. Looked up from germline, CDR1 is GTSNPN and CDR2 is SVGIG (reference sequence).

This TCR derives from a human donor in good health, serving as a control. Sequencing was performed on sorted CD4+, CD8+, or CD8+CD57+ T cells (not recorded which) from PBMCs. The chain combines TRBV30 with TRBJ1-2; TRBD1 agrees at 8 bases. The CDR3: CAWRDRVGGYTF. The CDR3 region has the DNA TGTGCCTGGAGGGACAGGGTGGGTGGCTACACCTTC.